Listed here are 24 T cell receptor beta chains from one sample, sequenced in a study of T cells after yellow fever vaccination. TCRdb re-called the 5' RACE reads with MiXCR, one entry per CDR3 protein. Here the sample spans about 320,000 distinct CDR3 sequences, about 10% being singletons. This material consisted of CD4+ T cells sorted from PBMCs, taken 45 days after the yellow fever booster vaccination. These receptors were taken from a man aged 18 to 30 who received the YFV17D yellow fever vaccine.

This chain joins TRBV10-3 and TRBJ2-7; possibly TRBD1 for D (5 bases). Trimming took 0 bases from V and 2 from J, leaving 8 bases between them. The germline gives CDR1 ENHRY, CDR2 SYGVKD. CDR3 length equals 14 residues. CDR3 in amino acids: CAISESTVAYEQYF. DNA of the CDR3: TGTGCCATCAGTGAGTCGACAGTTGCCTACGAGCAGTACTTC.

At least ten counts were recorded for this clonotype. CDR3: CASSFGGNADTQYF. Written as DNA, the CDR3 is TGTGCCAGCAGTTTCGGGGGGAACGCAGATACGCAGTATTTT. This chain joins TRBV6-6 and TRBJ2-3; 7 bases agree with TRBD2. V trimming: 4 bases; J trimming: 4 bases; junction bases outside the gene matches: 5. This CDR3 region has 14 residues. From germline, CDR1 is MNHNY and CDR2 SVGAGI (reference sequence).

This clonotype was seen many times. This chain connects TRBV4-3 to TRBJ1-1, with D hard to call. Germline CDR1 reads LGHNA; CDR2 reads YSLEER. V was clipped by 0 bases and J by 4 bases, with 21 bases between them. CDR3 length: 18 residues. The CDR3 region has the DNA TGCGCCAGCAGCCAAGATCCGGCCCCCTCAAGGGCCTCCACTGAAGCTTTCTTT. It specifies CASSQDPAPSRASTEAFF.

This clonotype came up once. The chain carries TRBV4-2 and TRBJ1-2; 9 bases are shared with TRBD1. This CDR3 region has 14 residues. CDR1 is LGHNA, CDR2 YNFKEQ, per germline. V trimming: 4 bases; J trimming: 7 bases; junction bases outside the gene matches: 7. In DNA form, the CDR3 reads TGTGCCAGCAGCCCCGGGACAGGGAGGTTTGGCTACACCTTC. Amino acid sequence: CASSPGTGRFGYTF.

This clonotype appeared many times. The chain joins TRBV20-1 to TRBJ2-1; 7 bases are a match to TRBD2. There are 12 residues in the CDR3. J was trimmed by 4 bases and V by 6 bases; bases with no gene match: 3. Germline V lookup: CDR1 DFQATT, CDR2 SNEGSKA (reference sequence). CDR3 nucleotide sequence: TGCAGTGCCCAGCGGGAATACAATGAGCAGTTCTTC. This codes for CSAQREYNEQFF.

Ten or more counts support this clonotype. This chain joins TRBV7-3 and TRBJ2-1, with a possible D match to TRBD2 (5 bases). This CDR3 has 15 residues. Deletions cut 3 bases from V and 0 bases from J, with 9 bases between. Germline V gives CDR1 SGHTA, CDR2 FQGTGA. The CDR3 nucleotides are TGTGCCAGCAGCTTTGACCGGGGCTCCTACAATGAGCAGTTCTTC. It is translated as CASSFDRGSYNEQFF.

This clonotype came up many times. The J gene is TRBJ2-7, the V gene TRBV20-1, with a possible D match to TRBD2 (5 bases). V was shortened by 0 bases and J by 3 bases, with 12 bases between the two germline ends. Germline CDR1 and CDR2: DFQATT and SNEGSKA (reference sequence). This CDR3 has 14 amino acids. The CDR3, as DNA: TGCAGTGCTAGAGACGCGGGCAGAATCTACGAGCAGTACTTC. Its protein product is CSARDAGRIYEQYF.

The chain couples TRBV10-3 to TRBJ1-6; 8 nucleotides match TRBD1. Germline CDR1 reads ENHRY; CDR2 reads SYGVKD. The J segment lost 10 bases and the V segment lost 3 bases, leaving 2 bases of the junction unmatched. CDR3 length: 13 amino acids. As DNA, the CDR3 is TGTGCCATCAGTGAATCAGGGGGCTCACCCCTCCACTTT. Translating gives CAISESGGSPLHF.

This clonotype came up a few times. The chain employs TRBV27 and TRBJ1-4, with a possible D match to TRBD1 (6 bases). The CDR3 extends over 14 amino acids. The V gene lost 5 bases and the J gene lost 10 bases, with 17 bases spanning the gap. CDR1 and CDR2 from the germline V gene are MNHEY and SMNVEV (reference sequence). The CDR3 bases are TGTGCCAGCAGTCTCCGGGAAGGAGGGGGAAAACTGTTTTTT. Translation gives CASSLREGGGKLFF.

Many counts were recorded for this clonotype. The rearrangement joins TRBV5-1 to TRBJ2-5; 8 positions agree with TRBD1. Germline CDR1 reads SGHRS; CDR2 reads YFSETQ. V lost 3 bases and J lost 2; bases outside the gene matches: 3. The CDR3 sequence is 14 residues long. The CDR3 DNA reads TGCGCCAGCAGCTCTGACAGGGGACAAGAGACCCAGTACTTC. Protein: CASSSDRGQETQYF.

This chain connects TRBV7-2 to TRBJ1-1; D perhaps matches TRBD1 (6 bases). Germline V gene sequence: CDR1 SGHTA, CDR2 FQGNSA. The CDR3 length is 13 residues. Trimming removed 1 base at V and 11 bases at J, with 14 bases between. CDR3 coding DNA: TGTGCCAGCAGCTTAGTCGTGGGGGCGGGTGCTTTCTTT. It specifies CASSLVVGAGAFF.

This clonotype was recorded at least ten times. The chain joins TRBV4-3 to TRBJ2-7; TRBD1 aligns across 12 bases. The J segment lost 4 bases and the V segment lost 4 bases, leaving 2 bases of the junction unmatched. The CDR3 is 14 residues long. Germline values: CDR1 LGHNA, CDR2 YSLEER. CDR3 amino acids: CASSRDRGPYEQYF. The CDR3 nucleotides are TGCGCCAGCAGCCGGGACAGGGGGCCGTACGAGCAGTACTTC.

The CDR3 reads CASTANAWRETQYF. The DNA for the CDR3 is TGTGCCAGCACCGCGAACGCTTGGCGAGAGACCCAGTACTTC. The rearrangement uses TRBV5-6 and TRBJ2-5; D not certain. The length of the CDR3 is 14 residues. The germline V gene has CDR1 SGHDT and CDR2 YYEEEE. V lost 6 bases to trimming and J lost 4 bases, with 16 bases between them.

This clonotype came up a few times. The genes are TRBV12-3 or TRBV12-4 and TRBJ2-7; 8 bases align to TRBD1. V shed 5 bases, J shed 9 bases, and the junction held 9 bases outside the gene matches. This CDR3 is 13 amino acids long. CDR3 residues: CASSPGQGWGQYV. In nucleotides, the CDR3 is TGTGCCAGCAGTCCCGGACAGGGATGGGGGCAGTACGTC.

This clonotype was counted ten times or more. The V and J genes are TRBV5-1 and TRBJ2-3, with D uncertain. Germline CDR1 and CDR2: SGHRS and YFSETQ. The V and J ends lost 4 bases and 1 base respectively, with 10 bases between them. The CDR3 has 14 residues. CDR3 region: CASSTDHGTDTQYF. CDR3 nucleotides: TGCGCCAGCAGCACGGATCATGGCACAGATACGCAGTATTTT.

V is TRBV7-6 and J is TRBJ2-7, with D tentatively TRBD1 (7 bases). Germline V gene data show CDR1 as SGHVS and CDR2 as FNYEAQ. V was cut by 4 bases and J by 3 bases, with 13 bases left in between. The CDR3 spans 14 residues. CDR3 region: CASSSQGGFYEQYF. The CDR3 DNA sequence: TGTGCCAGCAGCTCTCAGGGGGGCTTCTACGAGCAGTACTTC.

This chain joins TRBV4-1 and TRBJ2-3, with TRBD2 identical over 10 bases. CDR1 MGHRA and CDR2 YSYEKL come from the germline V gene. The CDR3 spans 17 residues. V gave up 4 bases and J gave up 0 bases; unmatched junction bases: 7. CDR3 residues: CASSPSLAGASTDTQYF. The CDR3, as DNA: TGCGCCAGCAGCCCCTCCCTAGCGGGGGCTAGCACAGATACGCAGTATTTT.

Ten or more counts support this clonotype. The V and J genes are TRBV3-1 and TRBJ2-1, with D hard to call. V was trimmed by 1 base and J by 11 bases, leaving 6 bases between them. Germline-derived CDR1 and CDR2 are LGHDT and YNNKEL (reference sequence). This CDR3 comprises 11 residues. For the CDR3, the DNA is TGTGCCAGCAGCCAAGCCCTTCAGCAGTTCTTC. Its translation: CASSQALQQFF.

The CDR3 nucleotides are TGTGCCAGCAGCTTAGTAGCGGGCAATGAGCAGTTCTTC. It encodes CASSLVAGNEQFF. The chain couples TRBV7-2 to TRBJ2-1, with 7 bases lining up with TRBD2. The CDR3 spans 13 residues. The germline V gene has CDR1 SGHTA and CDR2 FQGNSA. V dropped 1 base and J dropped 6; count of bases not matched to a gene: 0.

This clonotype was counted only a few times. V gene TRBV28 combines with J gene TRBJ1-3; D possibly corresponds to TRBD1 (6 bases). V was trimmed by 5 bases and J by 8 bases, leaving 19 bases between them. Germline V gives CDR1 MDHEN, CDR2 SYDVKM. The CDR3 loop spans 15 amino acids. CDR3 coding DNA: TGTGCCAGCAGTCCTGGGGGGGGCAATAGAGACACCATATATTTT. Amino acid sequence: CASSPGGGNRDTIYF. Together with reference TRBV28 and TRBJ1-3, the CDR3 gives the full variable domain: DVKVTQSSRYLVKRTGEKVFLECVQDMDHENMFWYRQDPGLGLRLIYFSYDVKMKEKGDIPEGYSVSREKKERFSLILESASTNQTSMYLCASSPGGGNRDTIYFGEGSWLTVV.

In its sample, this clonotype was seen a few times. The rearrangement uses TRBV25-1 and TRBJ1-1, with TRBD1 matching 9 bases. With V trimmed by 1 base and J by 1 base, 4 bases remained unmatched. The CDR3 is made up of 16 amino acids. Germline CDR1 is MGHDK and CDR2 is SYGVNS. In nucleotides, the CDR3 is TGTGCCAGCAGTGAATCCGGGACAGGGAGGAACACTGAAGCTTTCTTT. It yields the protein CASSESGTGRNTEAFF.

The chain links TRBV7-2 to TRBJ2-5; 13 nucleotides agree with TRBD2. Germline CDR1 is SGHTA and CDR2 is FQGNSA. The CDR3 is 18 amino acids. The V segment lost 5 bases and the J segment 5 bases; nucleotides outside the gene matches: 14. CDR3 residues: CASSPGTSGAGIRETQYF. The DNA for the CDR3 is TGTGCCAGCAGCCCAGGGACTAGCGGGGCAGGTATACGGGAGACCCAGTACTTC.

The rearrangement joins TRBV5-1 to TRBJ2-7; the match to TRBD1 covers 7 bases. The V and J ends lost 8 bases and 9 bases, in that order; junction bases with no gene match: 2. CDR1 and CDR2 (germline): SGHRS, YFSETQ. The length of the CDR3 is 9 residues. In DNA form, the CDR3 reads TGCGCCAGTTACAGGGGGCAGTACGTC. This encodes CASYRGQYV.

The chain joins TRBV7-9 to TRBJ2-7; the match to TRBD1 covers 11 bases. Trimming removed 5 bases from V and 2 bases from J; junction bases left unmatched: 8. Germline values: CDR1 SEHNR, CDR2 FQNEAQ (reference sequence). There are 16 residues in the CDR3. The CDR3 loop is CASSPGWDRGTYEQYF. The CDR3 DNA follows: TGTGCCAGCAGCCCCGGATGGGACAGGGGGACCTACGAGCAGTACTTC.